The rows below give T cell receptor beta chains drawn from one sample of a study of cytomegalovirus exposure and HLA in healthy donors. Sequencing used immunoSEQ multiplex PCR; TCRdb keeps in-frame clones, though not all of them. The table lists some 170,000 clones, around four fifths of them singletons, with approximately 2.1% in the top ten. Sequenced sample: PBMCs. These receptors all stem from a woman between 18 and 30 years old in good health and CMV-seronegative. The CDR3 runs from the conserved cysteine through the conserved F or W. Fields, in order: CDR3 protein, CDR3 DNA, J gene, clone size, D gene, V gene. D genes are given only for firm matches. Rows give clone size only sometimes, using once, few, many, or a class for an expanded clone.

CDR3aa: CASSPGTDTQYF
CDR3nt: TGTGCCAGCAGTCCCGGGACAGATACGCAGTATTTT
j_gene: TRBJ2-3
abundance: .
d_gene: .
v_gene: TRBV6-5

CDR3aa: CASSSSYEQYF
CDR3nt: TGTGCCAGCAGCTCATCCTACGAGCAGTACTTC
j_gene: TRBJ2-7
abundance: .
d_gene: .
v_gene: TRBV9

CDR3aa: CASSRDSVTDTQYF
CDR3nt: TGTGCCAGCAGCCGGGACAGTGTCACAGATACGCAGTATTTT
j_gene: TRBJ2-3
abundance: .
d_gene: TRBD1
v_gene: TRBV2

CDR3aa: CASSIGTSEGTQYF
CDR3nt: TGTGCCAGTAGTATCGGGACTAGCGAGGGTACGCAGTATTTT
j_gene: TRBJ2-3
abundance: .
d_gene: TRBD2
v_gene: TRBV19

CDR3aa: CASSPTGSGSSPLHF
CDR3nt: TGTGCCAGCAGCCCGACAGGGAGCGGGTCTTCACCCCTCCACTTT
j_gene: TRBJ1-6
abundance: .
d_gene: TRBD1
v_gene: TRBV9

CDR3aa: CASSEYPGGTEAFF
CDR3nt: TGTGCCAGCAGTGAATACCCAGGGGGCACTGAAGCTTTCTTT
j_gene: TRBJ1-1
abundance: once
d_gene: TRBD1
v_gene: TRBV6-1

CDR3aa: CASRRGSYNEQFF
CDR3nt: TGTGCCAGCAGAAGAGGCTCCTACAATGAGCAGTTCTTC
j_gene: TRBJ2-1
abundance: .
d_gene: .
v_gene: TRBV7-9

CDR3aa: CASSQRVSGWEQNGYTF
CDR3nt: TGTGCCAGCAGCCAGCGAGTTTCGGGATGGGAACAAAATGGCTACACCTTC
j_gene: TRBJ1-2
abundance: few
d_gene: .
v_gene: TRBV28

CDR3aa: CASSREQVNTEAFF
CDR3nt: TGTGCCAGCTCACGAGAACAGGTGAACACTGAAGCTTTCTTT
j_gene: TRBJ1-1
abundance: .
d_gene: .
v_gene: TRBV18

CDR3aa: CASSLRGSYNEQFF
CDR3nt: TGTGCCAGCAGCTTACGGGGTTCCTACAATGAGCAGTTCTTC
j_gene: TRBJ2-1
abundance: .
d_gene: .
v_gene: TRBV7-8

CDR3aa: CASRYQTDYNSPLHF
CDR3nt: TGTGCCAGCAGATATCAGACAGACTATAATTCACCCCTCCACTTT
j_gene: TRBJ1-6
abundance: .
d_gene: .
v_gene: TRBV6-1

CDR3aa: CASTNLGPAGEGEQYF
CDR3nt: TGTGCCAGCACGAACCTTGGGCCAGCGGGAGAAGGAGAGCAGTACTTC
j_gene: TRBJ2-7
abundance: .
d_gene: TRBD2
v_gene: TRBV18

CDR3aa: CASSWTGAGNTIYF
CDR3nt: TGTGCCAGCAGCTGGACAGGGGCTGGAAACACCATATATTTT
j_gene: TRBJ1-3
abundance: few
d_gene: TRBD1
v_gene: TRBV5-8

CDR3aa: CSARADNEQFF
CDR3nt: TGCAGTGCTAGGGCAGACAATGAGCAGTTCTTC
j_gene: TRBJ2-1
abundance: few
d_gene: .
v_gene: TRBV20-1

CDR3aa: CASSRTTVHNSPLHF
CDR3nt: TGTGCCAGCAGTCGAACGACAGTCCATAATTCACCCCTCCACTTT
j_gene: TRBJ1-6
abundance: once
d_gene: .
v_gene: TRBV28

CDR3aa: CAISESGQGGGYTF
CDR3nt: TGTGCCATCAGTGAGTCGGGACAGGGAGGTGGCTACACCTTC
j_gene: TRBJ1-2
abundance: .
d_gene: TRBD1
v_gene: TRBV10-3

CDR3aa: CASRWTGGNQPQHF
CDR3nt: TGTGCCAGCAGGTGGACAGGTGGCAATCAGCCCCAGCATTTT
j_gene: TRBJ1-5
abundance: .
d_gene: TRBD1
v_gene: TRBV5-8